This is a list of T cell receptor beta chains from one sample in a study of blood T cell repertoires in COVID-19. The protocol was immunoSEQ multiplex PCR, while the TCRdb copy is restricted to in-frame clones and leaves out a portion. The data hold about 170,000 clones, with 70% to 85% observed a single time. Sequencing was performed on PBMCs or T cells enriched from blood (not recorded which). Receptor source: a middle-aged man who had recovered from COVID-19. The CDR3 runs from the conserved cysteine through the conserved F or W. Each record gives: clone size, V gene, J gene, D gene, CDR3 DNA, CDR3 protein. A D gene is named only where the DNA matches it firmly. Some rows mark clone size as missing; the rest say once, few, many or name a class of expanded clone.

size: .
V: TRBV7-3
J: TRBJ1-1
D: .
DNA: TGTGCCAGCAGCTCGGATGGGGCCGGCACTGAAGCTTTCTTT
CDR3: CASSSDGAGTEAFF

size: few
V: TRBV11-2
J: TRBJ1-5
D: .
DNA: TGTGCCAGCAGCTCCCAGGGGTCTCAGCCCCAGCATTTT
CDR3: CASSSQGSQPQHF

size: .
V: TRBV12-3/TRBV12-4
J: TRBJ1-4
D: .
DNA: TGTGCCAGCAGTTTCGTCAGGGAAAAACTGTTTTTT
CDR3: CASSFVREKLFF

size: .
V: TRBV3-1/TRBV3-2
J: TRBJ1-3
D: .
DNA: TGTGCCAGCAGCCAAGACCTAAACCCCTACAGTGGAAACACCATATATTTT
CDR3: CASSQDLNPYSGNTIYF

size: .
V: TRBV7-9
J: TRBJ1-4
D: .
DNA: TGTGCCAGCAGCTCCTCAGGGACTCCTAATGAAAAACTGTTTTTT
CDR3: CASSSSGTPNEKLFF

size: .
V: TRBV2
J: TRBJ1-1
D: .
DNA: TGTGCCAGCAGTGGCCGCCGGGGAGGATCTGAAGCTTTCTTT
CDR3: CASSGRRGGSEAFF

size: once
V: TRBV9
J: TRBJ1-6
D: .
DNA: TGTGCCAGCAGCTCCGACACGGGGAGGTGGTCCCTCCACTTT
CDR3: CASSSDTGRWSLHF

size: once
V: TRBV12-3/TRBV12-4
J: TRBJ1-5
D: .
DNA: TGTGCCAGCAGTTTCCGGAGCAATCAGCCCCAGCATTTT
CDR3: CASSFRSNQPQHF

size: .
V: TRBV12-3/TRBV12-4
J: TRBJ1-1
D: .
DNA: TGTGCCAGCAGTCCGCGGACAGCCACTGAAGCTTTCTTT
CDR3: CASSPRTATEAFF

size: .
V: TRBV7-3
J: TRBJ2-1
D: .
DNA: TGTGCCAGCAGCTTAGATTCAGGGGAAGGCTACAATGAGCAGTTCTTC
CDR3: CASSLDSGEGYNEQFF

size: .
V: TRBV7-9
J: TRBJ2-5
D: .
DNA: TGTGCCAGCAGCGTGAACAGGGTGGAGACCCAGTACTTC
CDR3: CASSVNRVETQYF

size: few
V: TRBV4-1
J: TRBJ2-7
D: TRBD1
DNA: TGCGCCAGCAGCACCGGGACAGGGTTTTCTTACGAGCAGTACTTC
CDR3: CASSTGTGFSYEQYF

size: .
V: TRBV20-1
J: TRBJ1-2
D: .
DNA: TGCAGTGCTAGATTAGGGGTTGGCTACACCTTC
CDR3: CSARLGVGYTF

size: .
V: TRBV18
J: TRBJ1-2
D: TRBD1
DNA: TGTGCCAGCTCACCACAGCAGGGGGCCCCTTCTTATGGCTACACCTTC
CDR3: CASSPQQGAPSYGYTF

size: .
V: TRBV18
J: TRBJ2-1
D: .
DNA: TGTGCCAGCTCACCAATGGAGGGACCTAACAATGAGCAGTTCTTC
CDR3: CASSPMEGPNNEQFF

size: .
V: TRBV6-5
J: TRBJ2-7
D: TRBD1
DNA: TGTGCCAGCACGACAGGGGATACCTACGAGCAGTACTTC
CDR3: CASTTGDTYEQYF

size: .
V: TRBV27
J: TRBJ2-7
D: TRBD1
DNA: TGTGCCAGCAGTTACAAACAGGGGGTAAGAAACGAGCAGTACTTC
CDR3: CASSYKQGVRNEQYF

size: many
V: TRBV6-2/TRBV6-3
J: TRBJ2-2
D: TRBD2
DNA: TGTGCCAGCAGTAGCGGGGGGGCCACCGGGGAGCTGTTTTTT
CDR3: CASSSGGATGELFF

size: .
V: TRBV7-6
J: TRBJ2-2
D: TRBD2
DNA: TGTGCCAGCAGCCAGCGGGGGGGGCAGTACACCGGGGAGCTGTTTTTT
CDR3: CASSQRGGQYTGELFF

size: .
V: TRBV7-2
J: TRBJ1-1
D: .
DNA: TGTGCCAGCAGCTTATTCGGGGAGAGGAACACTGAAGCTTTCTTT
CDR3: CASSLFGERNTEAFF

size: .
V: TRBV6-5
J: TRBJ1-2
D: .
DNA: TGTGCCAGCAGTTCCCCGAACAGGGACGTCTATGGCTACACCTTC
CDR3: CASSSPNRDVYGYTF

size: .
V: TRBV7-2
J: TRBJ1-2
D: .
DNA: TGTGCCAGCAGCTTAGAACGGAACTATGGCTACACCTTC
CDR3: CASSLERNYGYTF

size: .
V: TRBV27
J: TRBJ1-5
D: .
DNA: TGTGCCAGCAGTTTAAGTCCAGGGGGCAATCAGCCCCAGCATTTT
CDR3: CASSLSPGGNQPQHF

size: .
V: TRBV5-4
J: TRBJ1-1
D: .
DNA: TGTGCCAGCAGAGGGGTGACAGACACTGAAGCTTTCTTT
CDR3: CASRGVTDTEAFF

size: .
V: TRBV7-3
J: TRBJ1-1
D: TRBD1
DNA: TGTGCCAGCAGCTCGGACAGGGCCACTGAAGCTTTCTTT
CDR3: CASSSDRATEAFF

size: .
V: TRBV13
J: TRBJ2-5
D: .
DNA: TGTGCCAGCAGCCCTAAGGAGACCCAGTACTTC
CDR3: CASSPKETQYF

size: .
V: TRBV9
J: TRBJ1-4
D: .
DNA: TGTGCCAGCAGCGCAACCGGGACTCCGAATGAAAAACTGTTTTTT
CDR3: CASSATGTPNEKLFF

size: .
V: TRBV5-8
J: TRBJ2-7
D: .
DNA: TGTGCCAGCAGCCTCGGATCGGAGTACGAGCAGTACTTC
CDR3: CASSLGSEYEQYF

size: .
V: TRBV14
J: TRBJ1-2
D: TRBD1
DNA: TGTGCCAGCAGCCAAGCCGACAGGGTTAATGGCTACACCTTC
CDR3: CASSQADRVNGYTF

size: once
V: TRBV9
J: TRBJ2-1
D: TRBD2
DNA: TGTGCCAGCAGCGTAGACCTCCTTAAAACTAGCGGGGGGAGCGATGAGCAGTTCTTC
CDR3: CASSVDLLKTSGGSDEQFF

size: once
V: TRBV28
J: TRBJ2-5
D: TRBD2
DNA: TGTGCCAGCAGTCCCGGGACTAGTATAGAGACCCAGTACTTC
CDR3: CASSPGTSIETQYF

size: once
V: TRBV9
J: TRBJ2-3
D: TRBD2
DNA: TGTGCCAGCAGCGGGGGACTAGCGGGGCGCTCCAGCACAGATACGCAGTATTTT
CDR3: CASSGGLAGRSSTDTQYF